This T cell receptor (beta chain) stems from a study of blood T cell repertoires in COVID-19. Background on the study: Sites in the United States, Italy and Spain provided acute and convalescent COVID-19 samples. In each case, the material was cDNA or gDNA derived from T cells, B-cell-depleted T cells, or PBMCs.

Original handling: Researchers report that nucleated cell counts were estimated from reference gene primer amplification. Produced via immunoSEQ multiplex PCR; TCRdb's table is partial and in-frame only. The V and J calls and clone size are taken from that table; D and trimming were inferred from the DNA. The data hold 8,000 to 8,500 clones, with over 80% observed a single time. The TCR comes from a human donor in a cohort sampled during active COVID-19. Material for sequencing was peripheral blood.

CDR3 in amino acids: CASSLEGIGDYGYTF. The CDR3 DNA reads as TGTGCCAGCAGCTTGGAAGGGATAGGGGACTATGGCTACACCTTC. The V call is TRBV5-8, the J call TRBJ1-2; maybe TRBD1 (5 bases). Germline V gene sequence: CDR1 SGHTS, CDR2 YDEGEE. The CDR3 extends over 15 amino acids. The V and J ends lost 0 bases and 3 bases respectively, with 12 bases between them.